The T cell receptor (beta chain) described here comes from a study of CD8+ T cells in alopecia areata. Study findings and constraints: Lesional scalp, notably in alopecia totalis/universalis, had clonality above that of normal scalp. Scalp samples also yield sequences of resident alphabeta T cells from normal skin.

On this clone itself: Its antigen is currently unknown.

In germline, CDR1 is MNHEY, CDR2 SMNVEV (reference sequence). V gave up 6 bases and J gave up 2 bases; unmatched junction bases: 5. The CDR3 has 14 amino acids. Sequencing used cDNA as its template, made by extracting RNA and reverse transcribing it. Sequencing was performed with immunoSEQ multiplex PCR; in TCRdb, only in-frame clones are kept and a portion is missing. Of about 110,000 clones listed, approximately 50% were seen once; the top ten hold around a quarter. Samples from alopecia areata patients were lesional scalp punch biopsies and peripheral blood. The authors sorted CD4+ and CD8+ T cells from PBMCs.

This sequence was found in a human donor with alopecia areata. The sequenced sample consisted of NKG2D-low CD8+ T cells sorted from blood. The chain employs TRBV27 and TRBJ2-7; TRBD2 aligns across 9 bases. This CDR3 reads CASSLLAGAYEQYF. Here the CDR3 DNA reads TGTGCCAGCAGCTTGTTAGCGGGAGCCTACGAGCAGTACTTC.